The present entry profiles one TCR beta chain with its context. Its antigen is currently unknown. These data are taken from a study of CD4 T cells in relation to SARS-CoV-2 and coronaviruses. Study as a whole: After roughly ten days of antigen culture, PBMC TCR beta CDR3s were sequenced. Overall study results and limits: Each donor contributed either pre-pandemic or post-infection samples, not both.

This CDR3 comprises 17 residues. V was pared by 4 bases and J by 2 bases, with 10 bases of the junction left unmatched. Germline V gene lookup returns CDR1 SGHRS and CDR2 YFSETQ. CD4+ T cells from unexposed donors were obtained before the COVID-19 pandemic (2011-2018). Isolation of CD4+ T cells took place after approximately 11 days in culture. As cell numbers allowed, unexposed-donor CD4+ T cells faced SARS-CoV-2 S/N and four cold-coronavirus spikes. Cultures held 2 million to 2.5 million PBMCs per well with about 10 IU/ml IL-2. Produced via immunoSEQ multiplex PCR; TCRdb's table is partial and in-frame only. The sample lists just under 30,000 clones; roughly 76% were seen once.

V gene TRBV5-1 combines with J gene TRBJ1-2; 11 bases fit TRBD1. The receptor was isolated from a human donor in good health. Sequencing used CD4+ T cells from PBMCs, cultured in vitro. The chain's CDR3 is CASSAGSGTGGNYGYTF. The CDR3 DNA follows: TGCGCCAGCAGCGCGGGGTCGGGGACAGGGGGAAACTATGGCTACACCTTC. Using reference TRBV5-1 and TRBJ1-2 for the parts outside the CDR3, the full variable domain is KAGVTQTPRYLIKTRGQQVTLSCSPISGHRSVSWYQQTPGQGLQFLFEYFSETQRNKGNFPGRFSGRQFSNSRSEMNVSTLELGDSALYLCASSAGSGTGGNYGYTFGSGTRLTVV.